The 27 T cell receptor beta chains below were found in one sample sequenced in a study of blood T cell repertoires in COVID-19. TCRdb's copy holds only in-frame clones and misses some; the assay was immunoSEQ multiplex PCR. The sample has around 99,000 clones; around 90% are singletons. Sequenced material: peripheral blood. These receptors all come from a woman in her twenties or thirties with acute or convalescent COVID-19.

V and J are TRBV27 and TRBJ1-1; 8 bases fit TRBD1. From germline, CDR1 is MNHEY and CDR2 SMNVEV (reference sequence). After removal of 5 bases from V and 1 base from J, the junction contained 3 bases not matched to a gene. The CDR3 is 14 residues long. CDR3 nucleotides: TGTGCCAGCAGTGAAGGACAGGGGAACACTGAAGCTTTCTTT. As protein: CASSEGQGNTEAFF.

This chain uses TRBV28 with TRBJ2-7, with 11 bases identical to TRBD2. Trimming cost V 2 bases and J 9 bases; bases outside gene matches: 9. CDR3 size: 15 residues. CDR1 MDHEN and CDR2 SYDVKM come from the germline V gene. CDR3 protein: CASSLAGTSGGGQYF. Written as DNA, the CDR3 is TGTGCCAGCAGTTTAGCCGGGACTAGCGGAGGAGGGCAGTACTTC.

The chain recombines TRBV2 with TRBJ2-7; TRBD2 is a possible D gene (5 bases). The V end was cut by 0 bases, the J end by 0 bases, with 12 bases between. The CDR3 is 16 residues long. Germline V gene data show CDR1 as SNHLY and CDR2 as FYNNEI. In DNA, the CDR3 is TGTGCCAGCAGTGAAGCCCTAGGAGGTCTCTCCTACGAGCAGTACTTC. Encoded protein: CASSEALGGLSYEQYF.

This clone was observed a single time. The CDR3 DNA is TGTGCCAGCAGCCCCGGGACTAGCGTTGCCTACGAGCAGTACTTC. It encodes CASSPGTSVAYEQYF. The chain is built from TRBV4-2 and TRBJ2-7; the match to TRBD2 covers 10 bases. The germline CDR1 and CDR2 sequences are LGHNA and YNFKEQ. The CDR3 has 15 amino acids. The J segment lost 2 bases and the V segment lost 4 bases, leaving 5 bases of the junction unmatched.

The chain links TRBV7-8 to TRBJ1-6, with D hard to call. Germline V CDR1 and CDR2: SGHVS, FQNEAQ. This CDR3 has 15 residues. Between the trimmed V and J ends, which lost 8 bases and 7 bases, there was a span of 18 bases. CDR3 nucleotides: TGTGCCAGCTCCCAACCGAGGTCAGAGAATTCACCCCTCCACTTT. This encodes CASSQPRSENSPLHF.

Details on this clone: Other DNA sequences in the same sample also yield this CDR3. This chain links TRBV27 with TRBJ2-1; 7 bases match TRBD2. With 10 bases clipped from V and 5 bases from J, the junction kept 14 bases outside the gene matches. CDR1 is MNHEY and CDR2 is SMNVEV in the germline V gene (reference sequence). This CDR3 is built from 15 residues. Here the CDR3 reads CATRARTSFNNEQFF. The CDR3 DNA reads as TGTGCCACACGCGCCCGGACTAGTTTTAACAATGAGCAGTTCTTC.

This chain joins TRBV10-2 and TRBJ2-7; 8 nucleotides line up with TRBD2. J lost 5 bases, V lost 3 bases, and 9 bases had no gene match. Germline values: CDR1 WSHSY, CDR2 SAAADI. The CDR3 runs 15 residues. The CDR3 here is CASSDSGLVPHEQYF. The DNA for the CDR3 is TGCGCCAGCAGTGATTCGGGACTAGTTCCCCACGAGCAGTACTTC.

J is TRBJ2-4 and V is TRBV2; 8 bases line up with TRBD2. J gave up 1 base and V 8 bases, and 22 bases lay outside the gene matches. Germline lookup yields CDR1 SNHLY and CDR2 FYNNEI. There are 20 residues in the CDR3. CDR3 amino acids: CASCGQGSSGGSIAKNIQYF. The CDR3 DNA is TGTGCCAGCTGTGGTCAGGGGTCCAGCGGGGGCTCCATCGCCAAAAACATTCAGTACTTC.

This clone was picked up one time. V usage is TRBV11-2 and J usage is TRBJ1-1; D is unresolved. Germline loops: CDR1 SGHAT, CDR2 FQNNGV. The V and J ends lost 1 base and 2 bases respectively, with 11 bases between them. This CDR3 spans 15 amino acids. The DNA for the CDR3 is TGTGCCAGCAGCTTAGCGCCGACAAGTAACACTGAAGCTTTCTTT. Its protein is CASSLAPTSNTEAFF.

The genes are TRBV7-2 and TRBJ2-7; 7 bases agree with TRBD1. Losses at the gene ends were 1 base for V and 3 bases for J; bases not matched to a gene: 6. From germline, CDR1 is SGHTA and CDR2 FQGNSA. CDR3 length equals 15 residues. The CDR3 DNA is TGTGCCAGCAGCTTAGAAGCCGGGACAGTCTACGAGCAGTACTTC. Translating gives CASSLEAGTVYEQYF.

The gene calls are TRBV3-1 (or the pseudogene TRBV3-2) and TRBJ2-2; possibly TRBD1 for D (5 bases). V lost 2 bases and J 4 bases, leaving 8 bases between the germline ends. In germline, CDR1 is LGHDT, CDR2 YNNKEL (reference sequence). The CDR3 extends over 14 amino acids. CDR3 sequence (DNA): TGTGCCAGCAGCCAAAGACAGCCCACCGGGGAGCTGTTTTTT. This translates into CASSQRQPTGELFF.

The rearrangement links TRBV7-9 to TRBJ2-1; D perhaps matches TRBD2 (5 bases). The germline V and J ends were trimmed by 2 bases and 4 bases, with 15 bases remaining between them. CDR3 size: 16 residues. Germline V gene sequence: CDR1 SEHNR, CDR2 FQNEAQ (reference sequence). CDR3 sequence: CASSLRGGRLYNEQFF. The CDR3 DNA is TGTGCCAGCAGCTTACGAGGCGGGCGGTTGTACAATGAGCAGTTCTTC. Full variable domain (rest looked up from reference TRBV7-9 and TRBJ2-1): DTGVSQNPRHKITKRGQNVTFRCDPISEHNRLYWYRQTLGQGPEFLTYFQNEAQLEKSRLLSDRFSAERPKGSFSTLEIQRTEQGDSAMYLCASSLRGGRLYNEQFFGPGTRLTVL.

The V and J genes are TRBV11-2 and TRBJ2-7, with D tentatively TRBD1 (7 bases). Trimming took 3 bases from V and 7 from J, leaving 19 bases between them. CDR1 SGHAT and CDR2 FQNNGV come from the germline V gene. This CDR3 is built from 15 residues. CDR3 protein: CASSFGGTVMGEQYF. The CDR3 DNA reads TGTGCCAGCAGCTTTGGAGGGACAGTAATGGGTGAGCAGTACTTC.

The chain is built from TRBV4-3 and TRBJ2-1; D is uncertain. Trimming left V 2 bases short and J 2 bases short, with 10 bases between. The CDR3 extends over 15 amino acids. Germline V gives CDR1 LGHNA, CDR2 YSLEER. DNA of the CDR3: TGCGCCAGCAGCCAACAGCACGGAGCCTACAATGAGCAGTTCTTC. This codes for CASSQQHGAYNEQFF.

The chain employs TRBV28 and TRBJ2-3, with 9 bases identical to TRBD1. This CDR3 comprises 15 residues. V gave up 4 bases and J gave up 6 bases; unmatched junction bases: 8. CDR1 and CDR2 (germline): MDHEN, SYDVKM. CDR3 region: CASSSSGQGWDTQYF. CDR3 DNA: TGTGCCAGCAGTTCCTCGGGACAGGGCTGGGATACGCAGTATTTT.

The J gene is TRBJ2-1, the V gene TRBV10-1; 10 bases match TRBD2. This CDR3 has 14 residues. Germline loops: CDR1 WNHNN, CDR2 SYGVQD (reference sequence). J was trimmed by 9 bases and V by 5 bases; bases with no gene match: 7. The CDR3 DNA follows: TGCGCCAGCAGTCCCAGCGGGGGGGCAGTTGAGCAGTTCTTC. Amino acids: CASSPSGGAVEQFF.

The rearrangement links TRBV14 to TRBJ2-7, with D tentatively TRBD1 (5 bases). This CDR3 is built from 21 residues. The germline gives CDR1 SGHDN, CDR2 FVKESK. V shed 0 bases and J shed 0 bases, with 27 bases lying between them. CDR3 DNA: TGTGCCAGCAGCCAAGAAACAAGGCGTACAGGCCTTCCCCTCTCCTCCTACGAGCAGTACTTC. Its protein product is CASSQETRRTGLPLSSYEQYF.

The rearrangement joins TRBV19 to TRBJ2-7; 10 nucleotides agree with TRBD2. The CDR3 spans 14 residues. Per germline, CDR1 LNHDA and CDR2 SQIVND (reference sequence). The V and J ends lost 9 bases and 4 bases, in that order; junction bases with no gene match: 9. CDR3 nucleotides: TGTGCCAGCCGACGGACTAGCGGTCTTTACGAGCAGTACTTC. Its protein is CASRRTSGLYEQYF.

The chain has TRBV19 and TRBJ2-3; 8 bases agree with TRBD1. Per the germline V gene, CDR1 is LNHDA and CDR2 is SQIVND (reference sequence). V trimming: 5 bases; J trimming: 7 bases; junction bases outside the gene matches: 5. The CDR3 spans 13 residues. The DNA of the CDR3 is TGTGCCAGTAGTGGCACAGGGGGATATACGCAGTATTTT. This gives the protein CASSGTGGYTQYF.

The chain is built from TRBV11-3 and TRBJ1-1; a weak D match, TRBD1 (5 bases). The CDR3 extends over 14 amino acids. Germline CDR1 and CDR2: SGHNT and YENEEA. V was trimmed by 1 base and J by 8 bases, leaving 14 bases between them. The chain's CDR3 is CASSLAERTTEAFF. The CDR3 coding sequence is TGTGCCAGCAGCTTAGCAGAAAGGACAACAGAAGCTTTCTTT.

V is TRBV18 and J is TRBJ1-2, with a weak D call TRBD1 (6 bases). The CDR3 loop spans 13 amino acids. From germline, CDR1 is KGHSH and CDR2 LQKENI. Trimming cost V 5 bases and J 4 bases, with 11 bases left between them. The CDR3 protein is CASSSTGTYGYTF. In DNA form, the CDR3 reads TGTGCCAGCTCATCAACAGGGACCTATGGCTACACCTTC. Supplemented by reference TRBV18 and TRBJ1-2, the full variable domain reads NAGVMQNPRHLVRRRGQEARLRCSPMKGHSHVYWYRQLPEEGLKFMVYLQKENIIDESGMPKERFSAEFPKEGPSILRIQQVVRGDSAAYFCASSSTGTYGYTFGSGTRLTVV.

The CDR3 region is CASSIRGSNGGGYTF. Written as DNA, the CDR3 is TGTGCCAGTAGTATTCGAGGGTCCAATGGCGGTGGCTACACCTTC. The chain is built from TRBV19 and TRBJ1-2, with D unresolved. CDR1 is LNHDA, CDR2 SQIVND, per germline (reference sequence). There are 15 residues in the CDR3. Trimming took off 3 bases at V and 7 bases at J, with 18 bases between the two ends.

In its sample, this clone was seen once. The chain has TRBV7-2 and TRBJ2-4, with 9 positions matching TRBD2. Germline V gene sequence: CDR1 SGHTA, CDR2 FQGNSA. The CDR3 has 13 residues. Trimming cost V 5 bases and J 8 bases; bases outside gene matches: 4. CDR3 residues: CASSPQREDIQYF. The CDR3 DNA follows: TGTGCCAGCAGCCCCCAGCGGGAGGACATTCAGTACTTC.

The chain employs TRBV13 and TRBJ2-7, with TRBD1 matching 9 bases. This CDR3 comprises 14 residues. Trimming removed 5 bases from V and 3 bases from J; junction bases left unmatched: 5. Per germline, CDR1 PRHDT and CDR2 FYEKMQ (reference sequence). CDR3 sequence reads: CASSTRDRDYEQYF. The CDR3 nucleotides are TGTGCCAGCAGCACCCGGGACAGGGACTACGAGCAGTACTTC.

The sample holds one count of this clone. V usage is TRBV5-5 and J usage is TRBJ1-2, with 9 bases lining up with TRBD1. The length of the CDR3 is 14 residues. J lost 4 bases, V lost 7 bases, and 8 bases had no gene match. CDR1 and CDR2 (germline): SGHKS, YYEKEE (reference sequence). CDR3 region: CASQLGQGTYGYTF. In DNA, the CDR3 is TGTGCCAGCCAACTCGGACAGGGGACCTATGGCTACACCTTC.

The sample holds one count of this clone. J is TRBJ2-7 and V is TRBV10-1, with TRBD1 as a possible D gene (5 bases). CDR1 is WNHNN and CDR2 is SYGVQD in the germline V gene (reference sequence). Deletions cut 4 bases from V and 7 bases from J, with 11 bases between. The CDR3 totals 12 residues. The CDR3 region is CASSGGSREQYF. In nucleotides, the CDR3 is TGCGCCAGCAGTGGGGGCTCTCGGGAGCAGTACTTC.

The sample holds one count of this clone. The J gene is TRBJ2-1, the V gene TRBV7-2, with D perhaps TRBD2 (5 bases). Germline V gives CDR1 SGHTA, CDR2 FQGNSA. The V end was cut by 2 bases, the J end by 9 bases, with 17 bases between. CDR3 size: 15 residues. This CDR3 is CASSLNLDWYGEQFF. CDR3 DNA sequence: TGTGCCAGCAGCTTAAATTTGGACTGGTACGGTGAGCAGTTCTTC.